These T cell receptor beta chains were read from a single sample in a study of T cells after yellow fever vaccination. MiXCR was run by TCRdb on the 5' RACE reads, yielding one entry per CDR3 protein. The sample includes about 250,000 distinct CDR3 sequences, roughly 3.5% of them seen just once. The sample here was PBMCs, taken 15 days after the yellow fever booster vaccination. Every receptor here comes from a man between 18 and 35 years old who received the YFV17D yellow fever vaccine. Both conserved end residues are part of each CDR3. D genes are given only for firm matches. Clone size appears in some rows only: once, few, many, or a class for an expanded clone.

v_call,d_call,clone_size,j_call,cdr3_nt,cdr3_aa
TRBV7-9,.,many,TRBJ2-2,TGTGCCGGCCTGACCGGGATCCCCCTCCCGAACACCGGGGAGCTGTTTTTT,CAGLTGIPLPNTGELFF
TRBV12-3/TRBV12-4,.,many,TRBJ2-3,TGTGCCAGCAGGAGACAGGCTATTGGGACAGATACGCAGTATTTT,CASRRQAIGTDTQYF
TRBV12-3/TRBV12-4,.,few,TRBJ2-6,TGTGCCAGCAGTCCTTACGGTGCTGGGGCCAACGTCCTGACTTTC,CASSPYGAGANVLTF
TRBV24-1,.,few,TRBJ2-2,TGTGCCACCAGTAATTCGGGGAACACCGGGGAGCTGTTTTTT,CATSNSGNTGELFF
TRBV7-2,TRBD1,many,TRBJ1-1,TGTGCCAGCAGCTCCCCCCGGGACAGGATAATGAACACTGAAGCTTTCTTT,CASSSPRDRIMNTEAFF
TRBV5-1,.,many,TRBJ1-6,TGCGCCAGCAGCCAAACCCCCGGAGCTATCAATTCACCCCTCCACTTT,CASSQTPGAINSPLHF
TRBV27,TRBD2,few,TRBJ2-7,TGTGCCAGCAGTTTATCTAATGGCGGGGGGTACGAGCAGTACTTC,CASSLSNGGGYEQYF
TRBV4-1,TRBD2,few,TRBJ2-1,TGCGCCAGCAGCCAGGTAGCGGGGGGCGAAAGCTCCTACAATGAGCAGTTCTTC,CASSQVAGGESSYNEQFF
TRBV29-1,.,many,TRBJ1-2,TGCAGCGTTGACAGGGACGACCATGGCTACACCTTC,CSVDRDDHGYTF
TRBV15,.,.,TRBJ2-1,TGTGCCACCAGCCCCTTATTCCAAAATGAGCAGTTCTTC,CATSPLFQNEQFF
TRBV5-1,.,many,TRBJ2-6,TGCGCCAGCAGCGCGAGGGTAGGGACGCCTTCTGGGGCCAACGTCCTGACTTTC,CASSARVGTPSGANVLTF
TRBV14,TRBD2,many,TRBJ2-2,TGTGCCAGCAGCCAAGCCCCTCCGGGACTAGCTCGCTTCTTGAACACCGGGGAGCTGTTTTTT,CASSQAPPGLARFLNTGELFF
TRBV4-3,.,many,TRBJ2-3,TGCGCCAGCAGCCCAGGATTCCCTCAAGAGGGCCCAGATACGCAGTATTTT,CASSPGFPQEGPDTQYF
TRBV5-6,TRBD1,many,TRBJ2-5,TGTGCCAGCAGCTCGGACAGGGGTGGAGAGACCCAGTACTTC,CASSSDRGGETQYF
TRBV15,TRBD2,many,TRBJ2-1,TGTGCCACCAGCAGAGCGGGACTAGCACTCGATGAGCAGTTCTTC,CATSRAGLALDEQFF
TRBV4-2,TRBD1,many,TRBJ1-1,TGTGCCAGCAGCCGACCGGGACAGGGGGCGACTGAAGCTTTCTTT,CASSRPGQGATEAFF
TRBV3-1,.,many,TRBJ1-5,TGTGCCAGCAGCCCCCAACCTAATCAGCCCCAGCATTTT,CASSPQPNQPQHF
TRBV12-3/TRBV12-4,.,few,TRBJ2-5,TGTGCCAGCAGTTTAAACGGAAAAGAGACCCAGTACTTC,CASSLNGKETQYF
TRBV4-2,.,many,TRBJ2-5,TGTGCCAGCAGCCCCCTTGCAGGCCTCCAAGAGACCCAGTACTTC,CASSPLAGLQETQYF
TRBV19,.,many,TRBJ2-3,TGTGCCAGTTCGGGGGACCCACAGGCGACGCAGTATTTT,CASSGDPQATQYF
TRBV2,.,few,TRBJ2-7,TGTGCCAGCAGGTTCGGGGGAGTCCACGAGCAGTACTTC,CASRFGGVHEQYF